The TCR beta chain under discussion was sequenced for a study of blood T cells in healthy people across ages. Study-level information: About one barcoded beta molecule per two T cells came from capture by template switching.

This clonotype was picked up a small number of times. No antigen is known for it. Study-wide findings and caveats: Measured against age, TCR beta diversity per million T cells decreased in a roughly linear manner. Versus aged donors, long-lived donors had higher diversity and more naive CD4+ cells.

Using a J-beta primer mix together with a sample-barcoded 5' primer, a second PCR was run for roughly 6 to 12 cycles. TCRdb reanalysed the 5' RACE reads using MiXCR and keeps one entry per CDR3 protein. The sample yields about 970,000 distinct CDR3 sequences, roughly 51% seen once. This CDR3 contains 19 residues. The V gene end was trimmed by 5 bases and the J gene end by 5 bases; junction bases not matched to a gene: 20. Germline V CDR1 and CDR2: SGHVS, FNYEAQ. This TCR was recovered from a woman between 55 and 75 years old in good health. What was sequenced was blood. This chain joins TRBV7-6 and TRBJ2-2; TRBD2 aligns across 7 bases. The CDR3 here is CASSLGRAGRVTGTGELFF. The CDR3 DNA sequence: TGTGCCAGCAGCCTGGGCCGCGCAGGGAGGGTAACAGGAACCGGGGAGCTGTTTTTT.